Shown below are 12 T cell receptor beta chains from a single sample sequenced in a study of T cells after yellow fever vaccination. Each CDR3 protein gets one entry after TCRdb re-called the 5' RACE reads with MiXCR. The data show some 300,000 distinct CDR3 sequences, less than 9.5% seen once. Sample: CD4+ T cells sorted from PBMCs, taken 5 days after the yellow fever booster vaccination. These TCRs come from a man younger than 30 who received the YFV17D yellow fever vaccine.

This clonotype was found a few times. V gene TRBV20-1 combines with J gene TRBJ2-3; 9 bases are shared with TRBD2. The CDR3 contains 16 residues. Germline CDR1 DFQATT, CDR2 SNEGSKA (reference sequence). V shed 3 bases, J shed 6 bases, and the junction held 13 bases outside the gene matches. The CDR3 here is CSARAPSGGRPDTQYF. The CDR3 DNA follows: TGCAGTGCTAGGGCTCCGAGCGGGGGGCGCCCCGATACGCAGTATTTT.

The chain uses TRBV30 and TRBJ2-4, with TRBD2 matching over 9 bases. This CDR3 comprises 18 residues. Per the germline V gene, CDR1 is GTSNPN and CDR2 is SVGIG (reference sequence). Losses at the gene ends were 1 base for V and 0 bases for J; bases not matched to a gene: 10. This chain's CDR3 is CAWSDIPGGGVAKNIQYF. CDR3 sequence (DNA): TGTGCCTGGAGTGACATCCCTGGCGGGGGGGTAGCCAAAAACATTCAGTACTTC.

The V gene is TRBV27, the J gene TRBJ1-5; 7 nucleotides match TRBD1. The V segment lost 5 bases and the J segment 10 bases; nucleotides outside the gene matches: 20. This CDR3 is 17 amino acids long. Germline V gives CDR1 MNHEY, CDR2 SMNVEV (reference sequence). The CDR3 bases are TGTGCCAGCAGTCCACGACTCGACAGGGCCGCGGGGGACCCCCAGCATTTT. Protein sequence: CASSPRLDRAAGDPQHF.

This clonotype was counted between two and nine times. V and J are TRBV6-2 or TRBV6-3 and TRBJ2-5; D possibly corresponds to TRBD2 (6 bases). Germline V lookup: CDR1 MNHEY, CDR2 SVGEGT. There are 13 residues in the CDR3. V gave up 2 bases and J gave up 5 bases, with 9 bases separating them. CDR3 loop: CASSYGTYETQYF. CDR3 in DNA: TGTGCCAGCAGTTACGGGACTTACGAGACCCAGTACTTC.

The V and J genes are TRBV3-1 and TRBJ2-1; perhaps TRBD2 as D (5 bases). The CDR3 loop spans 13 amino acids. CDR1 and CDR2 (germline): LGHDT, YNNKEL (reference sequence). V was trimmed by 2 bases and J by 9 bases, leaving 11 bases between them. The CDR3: CASSQTGWGEQFF. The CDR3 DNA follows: TGTGCCAGCAGCCAAACGGGGTGGGGTGAGCAGTTCTTC.

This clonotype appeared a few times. CDR3 sequence: CSVAGVWGPDSTYEQYF. For the CDR3, the DNA is TGCAGCGTTGCCGGGGTGTGGGGGCCAGACAGTACCTACGAGCAGTACTTC. V is TRBV29-1 and J is TRBJ2-7; D may be TRBD1 (6 bases). The V gene's germline CDR1 is SQVTM and CDR2 ANQGSEA. This CDR3 comprises 17 residues. V lost 4 bases, J lost 2 bases, and 24 bases lay in between.

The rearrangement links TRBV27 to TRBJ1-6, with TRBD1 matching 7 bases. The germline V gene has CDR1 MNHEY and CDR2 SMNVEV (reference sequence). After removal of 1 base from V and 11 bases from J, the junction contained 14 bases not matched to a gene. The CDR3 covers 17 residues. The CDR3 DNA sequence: TGTGCCAGCAGTTTATTCAGGGGGGCGACAGATCATACACCCCTCCACTTT. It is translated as CASSLFRGATDHTPLHF.

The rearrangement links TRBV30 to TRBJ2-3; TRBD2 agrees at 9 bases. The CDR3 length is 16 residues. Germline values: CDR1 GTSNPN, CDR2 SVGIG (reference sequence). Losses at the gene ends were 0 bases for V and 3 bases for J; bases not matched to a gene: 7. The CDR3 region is CAWSVYSGGLTDTQYF. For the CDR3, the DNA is TGTGCCTGGAGTGTATATAGCGGGGGTTTGACAGATACGCAGTATTTT.

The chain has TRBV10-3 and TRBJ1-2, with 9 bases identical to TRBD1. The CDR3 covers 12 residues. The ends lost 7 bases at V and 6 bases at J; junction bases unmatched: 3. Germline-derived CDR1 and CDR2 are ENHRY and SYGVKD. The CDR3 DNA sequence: TGTGCCATCACTCGGACAGGGGATGGCTACACCTTC. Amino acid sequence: CAITRTGDGYTF.

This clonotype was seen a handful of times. The CDR3 sequence is CASSDTRGGRWNEQFF. In DNA, the CDR3 is TGTGCCAGCAGTGATACTCGCGGGGGGAGGTGGAATGAGCAGTTCTTC. The rearrangement uses TRBV25-1 and TRBJ2-1, with TRBD2 matching 8 bases. V was pared by 3 bases and J by 7 bases, with 11 bases of the junction left unmatched. CDR1 is MGHDK, CDR2 SYGVNS, per germline. There are 16 residues in the CDR3.

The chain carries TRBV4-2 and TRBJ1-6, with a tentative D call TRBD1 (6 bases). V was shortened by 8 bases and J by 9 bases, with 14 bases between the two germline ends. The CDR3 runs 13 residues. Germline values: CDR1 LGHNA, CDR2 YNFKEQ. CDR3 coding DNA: TGTGCCAGCCAGGGGCGGGTAGGTTCACCCCTCCACTTT. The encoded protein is CASQGRVGSPLHF.

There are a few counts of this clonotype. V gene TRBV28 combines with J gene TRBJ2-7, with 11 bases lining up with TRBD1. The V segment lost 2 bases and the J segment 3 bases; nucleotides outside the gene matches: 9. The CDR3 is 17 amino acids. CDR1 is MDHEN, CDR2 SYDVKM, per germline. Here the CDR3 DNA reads TGTGCCAGCAGTTTAGGCCCTCCGGGACAGGGGGGCTACGAGCAGTACGTC. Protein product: CASSLGPPGQGGYEQYV.